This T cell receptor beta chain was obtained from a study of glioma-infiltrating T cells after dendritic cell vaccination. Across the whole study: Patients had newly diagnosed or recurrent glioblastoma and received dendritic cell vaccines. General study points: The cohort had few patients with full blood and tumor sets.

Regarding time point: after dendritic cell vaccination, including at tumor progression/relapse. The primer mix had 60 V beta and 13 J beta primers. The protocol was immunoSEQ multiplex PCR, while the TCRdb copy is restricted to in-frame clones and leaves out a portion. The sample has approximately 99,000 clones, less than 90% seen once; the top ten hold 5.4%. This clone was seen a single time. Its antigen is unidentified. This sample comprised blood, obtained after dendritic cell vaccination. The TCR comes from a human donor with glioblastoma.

DNA of the CDR3: TGTGCCAAGACTAGCGGGGGGGAGGATACGCAGTATTTT. Its protein is CAKTSGGEDTQYF. The chain has TRBV2 and TRBJ2-3; 14 bases match TRBD2. The J segment lost 6 bases and the V segment lost 10 bases, leaving 3 bases of the junction unmatched. The length of the CDR3 is 13 residues. Per germline, CDR1 SNHLY and CDR2 FYNNEI.